The entry that follows covers one TCR beta chain sequence. The entry originates in a study of cytomegalovirus exposure and HLA in healthy donors. PCR primers comprised 60 Vbeta and 13 Jbeta primers. Profiling relied on immunoSEQ multiplex PCR, and the TCRdb table lists in-frame clones only, not all of them. In total, the table holds 80,000 to 95,000 clones. The V gene's germline CDR1 is SGHVS and CDR2 FQNEAQ. Trimming took 4 bases from V and 0 from J; bases not matched to a gene: 2. This CDR3 comprises 15 residues. Sample: PBMCs. The chain couples TRBV7-8 to TRBJ2-2; TRBD2 matches at 7 bases. This clonotype was sampled from a man in his forties or fifties in good health and CMV-seropositive. CDR3 amino acids: CASSYTSANTGELFF. The CDR3 DNA reads TGTGCCAGCAGCTATACTAGCGCGAACACCGGGGAGCTGTTTTTT.